The clone carrying this TCR beta chain occurred many times. Its antigen is unidentified. The data stem from a study of CD8 T cells in ankylosing spondylitis. TCRdb processed the 5' RACE reads anew with MiXCR; each CDR3 protein has one entry. This sample has roughly 160,000 distinct CDR3 sequences, with around a tenth found just once. Whole-study findings and limits: Disease-associated clones were CD8+ and fairly uncommon in peripheral blood. Disease-linked clones reportedly concentrated significantly in matched ankylosing spondylitis synovial fluid.

Germline CDR1 and CDR2: DFQATT and SNEGSKA (reference sequence). V was pared by 1 base and J by 4 bases, with 16 bases between. The CDR3 covers 15 residues. This chain joins TRBV20-1 and TRBJ2-5, with a tentative D call TRBD2 (6 bases). The source of this sequence is a male donor with ankylosing spondylitis or in good health (not recorded which). Sequenced material: blood, either unsorted or a sorted T cell fraction (not recorded which). CDR3 amino acids: CSARAEGGKTETQYF. The CDR3 bases are TGCAGTGCTAGAGCGGAAGGCGGGAAGACAGAGACCCAGTACTTC.